This T cell receptor beta chain was documented in a study of CD39 and CD103 CD8 tumor-infiltrating T cells. Generated by immunoSEQ multiplex PCR, the TCRdb table keeps only in-frame clones and is missing some. The sample holds about 17,000 clones; 85% to 95% are singletons and the top ten take 3.5% to 5.5%. On this clone: Its antigen remains unidentified.

CD8+CD4-CD45RA- cells, CCR7-positive or negative, formed the memory CD8 sort. Study-level points and caveats: DP TIL clonotypes were rarely found in blood or uninvolved lymph node.

The sequenced material came from CD8+ T cells sorted from blood. Subset: total memory CD8 T cells (CD45RA-CCR7+/-) from blood or uninvolved lymph node. This sequence originates from a human donor with head and neck squamous cell carcinoma.

The CDR3 region is CASSEADPQPQHF. For the CDR3, the DNA is TGTGCCAGCAGTGAAGCGGATCCCCAGCCCCAGCATTTT. The chain uses TRBV6-1 and TRBJ1-5; D gene uncertain. Deletions cut 0 bases from V and 7 bases from J, with 7 bases between. CDR1 is MNHNS, CDR2 SASEGT, per germline. There are 13 residues in the CDR3.